The 25 T cell receptor beta chains below all came from one sample that was sequenced in a study of blood T cells in healthy people across ages. The second PCR ran roughly 6 to 11 cycles with a sample-barcoded 5' primer and J-beta primers. TCRdb reprocessed the 5' RACE reads with MiXCR, giving one entry per CDR3 protein. The repertoire holds more than 1 million distinct CDR3 sequences, with around 43% as singletons. The sample comprised blood. Every receptor here comes from a woman in her fifties or sixties in good health.

This chain uses TRBV5-1 with TRBJ2-1; 9 positions agree with TRBD1. The CDR3 loop spans 14 amino acids. Germline assignment: CDR1 SGHRS and CDR2 YFSETQ. Trimming removed 5 bases from V and 6 bases from J; junction bases left unmatched: 6. The CDR3 DNA reads as TGCGCCAGCAGAGACGGGACAGGGACCAATGAGCAGTTCTTC. Residues: CASRDGTGTNEQFF. Full variable domain (outside the CDR3, taken from reference TRBV5-1 and TRBJ2-1): KAGVTQTPRYLIKTRGQQVTLSCSPISGHRSVSWYQQTPGQGLQFLFEYFSETQRNKGNFPGRFSGRQFSNSRSEMNVSTLELGDSALYLCASRDGTGTNEQFFGPGTRLTVL.

The CDR3, as DNA: TGCAGTGCTAGTACAGGGGGCGCGAAAAAGACCCAGTACTTC. Translated: CSASTGGAKKTQYF. The chain combines TRBV20-1 with TRBJ2-5, with 9 bases that match TRBD1. Germline lookup yields CDR1 DFQATT and CDR2 SNEGSKA (reference sequence). The CDR3 covers 14 residues. The trim removed 3 bases at V and 6 bases at J, leaving 8 bases unmatched.

The chain carries TRBV7-9 and TRBJ2-3; TRBD2 matches 10 bases. The junction had 14 bases not matched to a gene; V was cut back by 5 bases and J by 6 bases. CDR1 is SEHNR and CDR2 is FQNEAQ in the germline V gene (reference sequence). The CDR3 has 17 amino acids. The chain's CDR3 is CASSHTGLAAQGDTQYF. The DNA for the CDR3 is TGTGCCAGCAGCCATACAGGACTAGCGGCCCAAGGGGATACGCAGTATTTT.

The V gene is TRBV27, the J gene TRBJ2-5; D gene uncertain. TRBJ2-7 matches the DNA end more closely, so the J call is doubtful. Germline loops: CDR1 MNHEY, CDR2 SMNVEV (reference sequence). The CDR3 length is 12 residues. The CDR3 nucleotides are TGTGCCAGCAGTCCCTCCCGCGACGAGCAGTACTTC. Protein: CASSPSRDEQYF.

This chain uses TRBV28 with TRBJ2-1, with TRBD1 as a possible D gene (6 bases). The V end lost 5 bases, the J end lost 10 bases, and 9 bases lay between the germline ends. This CDR3 is 11 amino acids long. Germline CDR1 reads MDHEN; CDR2 reads SYDVKM. CDR3 in DNA: TGTGCCAGCAGTGGCCAGGGGGAGCAGTTCTTC. It specifies CASSGQGEQFF.

This clonotype came up once. The chain employs TRBV18 and TRBJ1-4; 8 positions agree with TRBD1. There are 14 residues in the CDR3. Germline V gene sequence: CDR1 KGHSH, CDR2 LQKENI. Trimming cost V 4 bases and J 8 bases; bases outside gene matches: 6. The CDR3 bases are TGTGCCAGCTCACGGACAGGGTTTGGCGAAAAACTGTTTTTT. The encoded protein is CASSRTGFGEKLFF.

With respect to this clonotype: Mismatch with germline at one junction end may stem from a read error. The genes are TRBV28 and TRBJ1-5, with 8 bases identical to TRBD1. Germline V lookup: CDR1 MDHEN, CDR2 SYDVKM. The CDR3 extends over 15 amino acids. The CDR3 spells CASSFRGQVNQPQHF. The CDR3 DNA is TGTGCCAGTAGTTTTCGGGGACAGGTCAATCAGCCCCAGCATTTT.

This chain uses TRBV11-1 with TRBJ2-5, with 14 bases matching TRBD2. Germline-derived CDR1 and CDR2 are SGHAT and FQDESV (reference sequence). The CDR3 has 15 residues. V lost 5 bases, J lost 6 bases, and 5 bases stayed unmatched. As DNA, the CDR3 is TGTGCCAGCAGCAAAGGGACTAGCGGGAGCAAGACCCAGTACTTC. It specifies CASSKGTSGSKTQYF. The variable domain in full, completed from reference TRBV11-1 and TRBJ2-5, reads EAEVAQSPRYKITEKSQAVAFWCDPISGHATLYWYRQILGQGPELLVQFQDESVVDDSQLPKDRFSAERLKGVDSTLKIQPAELGDSAMYLCASSKGTSGSKTQYFGPGTRLLVL.

This clonotype was seen a single time. This sequence may be a read error, since a much larger clone differs from it by one base. The CDR3 DNA reads TGTGCCAGCAGCGTCCAGGGGGTAGGGACCCAGTACTTC. Its protein product is CASSVQGVGTQYF. The gene calls are TRBV7-3 and TRBJ2-5; 7 nucleotides agree with TRBD1. The V segment lost 5 bases and the J segment 7 bases; nucleotides outside the gene matches: 7. Germline CDR1 is SGHTA and CDR2 is FQGTGA. The CDR3 consists of 13 residues.

This chain links TRBV9 with TRBJ1-1; no clear D. The CDR3 sequence is 14 residues long. Germline V CDR1 and CDR2: SGDLS, YYNGEE. Trimming pared 2 bases from V and 0 bases from J, leaving 8 bases between. The CDR3 loop reads CASSVQSMNTEAFF. For the CDR3, the DNA is TGTGCCAGCAGCGTCCAGAGCATGAACACTGAAGCTTTCTTT.

The sample holds a few counts of this clonotype. The rearrangement links TRBV11-2 to TRBJ2-7; D might be TRBD1 (6 bases). This CDR3 is built from 17 residues. Germline CDR1 is SGHAT and CDR2 is FQNNGV. V was pared by 7 bases and J by 1 base, with 23 bases between. CDR3 nucleotides: TGTGCCAGCAACGATCCGGGTGGGGACACAGTTTCCTACGAGCAGTACTTC. Protein: CASNDPGGDTVSYEQYF.

The rearrangement joins TRBV5-1 to TRBJ2-3, with 12 bases identical to TRBD2. This CDR3 contains 15 residues. V was clipped by 3 bases and J by 6 bases; unmatched bases: 5. CDR1 SGHRS and CDR2 YFSETQ come from the germline V gene. CDR3 nucleotides: TGCGCCAGCAGCTGTCGGACTAGCGGGATTGATACGCAGTATTTT. The encoded protein is CASSCRTSGIDTQYF.

V and J are TRBV6-2 or TRBV6-3 and TRBJ1-1; TRBD1 might be the D (5 bases). Germline CDR1 reads MNHEY; CDR2 reads SVGEGT. The CDR3 spans 13 residues. Trimming pared 2 bases from V and 4 bases from J, leaving 8 bases between. CDR3 sequence reads: CASSYGGSTEAFF. The CDR3, as DNA: TGTGCCAGCAGTTACGGGGGGAGCACTGAAGCTTTCTTT.

A single count supports this clonotype. V and J are TRBV20-1 and TRBJ2-1; 7 nucleotides agree with TRBD2. The trim removed 0 bases at V and 0 bases at J, leaving 8 bases unmatched. This CDR3 spans 17 amino acids. Germline V gene sequence: CDR1 DFQATT, CDR2 SNEGSKA (reference sequence). The CDR3 loop is CSAREPSGGFSYNEQFF. In nucleotides, the CDR3 is TGCAGTGCTAGAGAACCTAGCGGAGGATTCTCCTACAATGAGCAGTTCTTC.

This sequence joins TRBV6-5 and TRBJ1-6; D remains ambiguous. This CDR3 region has 13 residues. Trimming removed 5 bases at V and 10 bases at J, with 12 bases between. CDR1 is MNHEY, CDR2 SVGAGI, per germline. In nucleotides, the CDR3 is TGTGCCAGCAGTGTCAACCCATCGTCACCCCTCCACTTT. This gives the protein CASSVNPSSPLHF.

The rearrangement joins TRBV20-1 to TRBJ2-7; possibly TRBD1 for D (6 bases). Between the trimmed V and J ends, which lost 6 bases and 0 bases, there was a span of 18 bases. The CDR3 sequence is 15 residues long. CDR1 DFQATT and CDR2 SNEGSKA come from the germline V gene (reference sequence). The CDR3 spells CSATDRRRSSYEQYF. The DNA for the CDR3 is TGCAGTGCAACTGACAGGCGCCGGTCCTCCTACGAGCAGTACTTC.

The chain joins TRBV28 to TRBJ2-1; 9 bases align to TRBD1. The CDR3 totals 16 residues. Trimming cost V 8 bases and J 1 base; bases outside gene matches: 9. The germline CDR1 and CDR2 sequences are MDHEN and SYDVKM. CDR3 nucleotide sequence: TGTGCCAGCCCCCCCTCGGGGACAGGGTCCTACAATGAGCAGTTCTTC. Protein: CASPPSGTGSYNEQFF.

V gene TRBV3-1 combines with J gene TRBJ2-2, with D perhaps assigned TRBD1 or TRBD2 (5 bases each). V lost 1 base and J lost 3, with 9 bases in between. This CDR3 spans 15 amino acids. Germline lookup yields CDR1 LGHDT and CDR2 YNNKEL (reference sequence). The CDR3 is CASSQVLGDTGELFF. In nucleotides, the CDR3 is TGTGCCAGCAGCCAAGTTTTGGGGGACACCGGGGAGCTGTTTTTT.

As for this clonotype: A read error is possible here, since a much larger clone lies one base away. The chain employs TRBV10-3 and TRBJ2-5; no reliable D call. V dropped 2 bases and J dropped 11 bases, with 12 bases sitting between them. CDR1 is ENHRY and CDR2 is SYGVKD in the germline V gene. The CDR3 length is 12 residues. The CDR3 DNA reads TGTGCCATCAGTGAGATGAGAAATGAGCAGTACTTC. It codes for CAISEMRNEQYF.

The V gene is TRBV10-3, the J gene TRBJ1-1; no clear D. Trimming took off 1 base at V and 3 bases at J, with 3 bases between the two ends. This CDR3 comprises 12 residues. Germline V gene sequence: CDR1 ENHRY, CDR2 SYGVKD. Written as DNA, the CDR3 is TGTGCCATCAGTGAGTGGGACACTGAAGCTTTCTTT. Its protein is CAISEWDTEAFF.

The rearrangement uses TRBV20-1 and TRBJ1-2; a weak D match, TRBD1 (5 bases). CDR1 and CDR2 (germline): DFQATT, SNEGSKA (reference sequence). The length of the CDR3 is 13 residues. V was trimmed by 0 bases and J by 12 bases, leaving 17 bases between them. The CDR3: CSARDGAVRGNTF. The CDR3 DNA reads TGCAGTGCTAGAGATGGGGCCGTTAGAGGGAACACCTTC.

The V gene is TRBV6-2 or TRBV6-3, the J gene TRBJ2-5; D uncertain. The J call may be mistaken, given a closer DNA end match to TRBJ2-7. The germline V gene has CDR1 MNHEY and CDR2 SVGEGT. The CDR3 runs to 13 residues. The CDR3 bases are TGTGCCAGCAGTTACGAACTGACCTACGAGCAGTACTTC. This codes for CASSYELTYEQYF.

The chain has TRBV20-1 and TRBJ2-5, with 11 bases aligning to TRBD2. With 6 bases clipped from V and 3 bases from J, the junction kept 9 bases outside the gene matches. CDR1 DFQATT and CDR2 SNEGSKA come from the germline V gene (reference sequence). The CDR3 is 15 residues long. This CDR3 is CSALVPSGRKETQYF. Here the CDR3 DNA reads TGCAGTGCCCTGGTCCCTAGCGGGAGGAAAGAGACCCAGTACTTC.

This clonotype has just a few counts. V gene TRBV20-1 combines with J gene TRBJ2-7; 9 bases match TRBD2. Germline assignment: CDR1 DFQATT and CDR2 SNEGSKA (reference sequence). The junction had 12 bases not matched to a gene; V was cut back by 6 bases and J by 6 bases. This CDR3 has 14 amino acids. The chain's CDR3 is CSAQLAGTGGEQYF. In DNA form, the CDR3 reads TGCAGTGCGCAACTAGCGGGTACTGGGGGCGAGCAGTACTTC.

The chain carries TRBV20-1 and TRBJ2-5; TRBD1 agrees at 8 bases. The J segment lost 11 bases and the V segment lost 5 bases, leaving 16 bases of the junction unmatched. This CDR3 contains 14 residues. Germline values: CDR1 DFQATT, CDR2 SNEGSKA (reference sequence). CDR3 sequence reads: CSAPPRTGYNEQYF. CDR3 nucleotide sequence: TGCAGTGCTCCCCCCCGGACAGGGTACAATGAGCAGTACTTC.